The text below deals with one T cell receptor (beta chain). There is no known antigen for this receptor. No clone much larger than this one lies a single base away; base qualities are absent. The TCR beta CDR3 regions were amplified from RNA transcripts. A first-round RT-PCR of the TCR CDR3 used the HTBI primer set with the Qiagen OneStep RT-PCR kit. Libraries were constructed in a second round of multiplex PCR, after which size selection and purification were performed. Paired-end sequencing of the libraries was performed with 100 bp reads on an Illumina HiSeq2000. The source study handled its data this way. SOAPnuke was used to process the raw data, with reads discarded if the reads contained adapters or uncalled bases, had a mean Phred below 15, or lacked an exact constant-primer or identifier match. COPE v1.2.5 was used to merge the high-quality paired reads, and each unique nucleotide sequence was defined as a clonotype. MiTCR v1.1 was used to align the clonotypes against IMGT TRBV, TRBD and TRBJ reference segments. Analysis was restricted to V-J combinations with a frequency above 0.0001, which covered roughly 99% of repertoires. A TCS score was defined as the ratio between F50 (clonal expansion) and ExV (chaos), using BLOSUM62-based TCRdist between CDR3 peptides within each V-J. Welch's t-statistics and random forest reduced roughly 500 V-J features to around 14, which were used in a naive Bayes classifier (R e1071). The Morisita-Horn index was used to measure how similar the thyroid and blood repertoires were. TCRdb handled the public reads itself, with Q25 trimming in fastp and clone calling in MiXCR, and kept productive beta chains. Under each unique CDR3 protein, matching rows form one entry showing the most common genes and DNA. In this record, the V and J calls reflect TCRdb's handling and not the investigators' own analysis. This sample holds roughly 700,000 distinct CDR3 sequences; roughly a third were observed only once. 30% to 40% of the sample belongs to the ten largest clones.

The CDR3 sequence holds 18 residues, the cysteine and phenylalanine included. The DNA shown is the 54-base CDR3, in frame from base 1. The germline V gene gives CDR1 as SNHLY and CDR2 as FYNNEI. V is cut back by 5 bases and J by 1 base, with 9 bases in the junction unmatched. The sample comes from a study of T cells in Graves' hyperthyroidism and ophthalmopathy (dated by TCRdb to between 2018 and 2021). About the full investigation: Peripheral blood samples were taken at the time of initial diagnosis, prior to any treatment. The paper reports TCR Vbeta CDR3 sequencing of about 140 peripheral blood samples: approximately 41 ophthalmopathy, roughly 80 hyperthyroidism and about 17 progressor patients. Following sampling, methimazole starting at 30 mg daily was given to hyperthyroidism patients, and high-dose intravenous methylprednisolone was given to ophthalmopathy patients. A discovery cohort of around 98 patients, approximately 45 with Graves' ophthalmopathy and fewer than 65 with stable Graves' hyperthyroidism, was used to find distinguishing TCR V-J signatures. For training and testing, the 95 to 100 patients in the discovery cohort were randomly divided in a 7:3 ratio. Prospective prediction of ophthalmopathy was tested in an independent validation cohort of about 19 hyperthyroidism patients and 17 patients who later progressed to ophthalmopathy. Thyroid tissue and blood T-cell repertoires from six Graves' hyperthyroidism patients were also compared in the study. Broad study findings and their caveats: In validation, the model predicted progression to ophthalmopathy with around 71% sensitivity and over 72% specificity, a median of roughly seven months before onset. Ophthalmopathy was separated from stable hyperthyroidism by a 13 V-J signature model, with approximately 89% sensitivity and just over 81% specificity obtained in cross-validation and 80%/75% obtained in testing. No statistical method was used to fix the sample size in advance, and group allocation was not hidden from the investigators. Most expanded thyroid clonotypes (frequency above 0.001) were also detected in blood, suggesting blood repertoires may reflect thyroid immune responses.

A patient counted as having stable Graves' hyperthyroidism if no progression to ophthalmopathy occurred over 18 months of follow-up. Hyperthyroidism patients were newly diagnosed, with disease duration under 2 months, and aged 18 to 65 years. Any patient with an uncontrolled infection, another autoimmune disease, pregnancy or lactation was excluded. Diagnoses were based on clinical symptoms, serum thyroxine and TRAb, thyroid ultrasound and orbital computed tomography. PBMCs were separated from under 12 ml of fresh peripheral blood using Ficoll-Paque density gradient centrifugation. Trizol reagent was used to extract total RNA, and RNA quality was then checked on an Agilent 2100 Bioanalyzer.

Sequencing was carried out using blood. The chain is encoded by TRBV2 joined to TRBJ1-5, with 12 bases in between that match TRBD1. This receptor was identified in a woman between 40 and 55 years old with Graves' hyperthyroidism. Read as DNA, the sequence is TGTGCCAGCAGTCCAGGGACAGGGGGCGTGGGAAGCAATCAGCCCCAGCATTTT. This translates into CASSPGTGGVGSNQPQHF. Extended through the reference TRBV2 and TRBJ1-5 proteins, this CDR3 yields the full variable domain: EPEVTQTPSHQVTQMGQEVILRCVPISNHLYFYWYRQILGQKVEFLVSFYNNEISEKSEIFDDQFSVERPDGSNFTLKIRSTKLEDSAMYFCASSPGTGGVGSNQPQHFGDGTRLSIL.